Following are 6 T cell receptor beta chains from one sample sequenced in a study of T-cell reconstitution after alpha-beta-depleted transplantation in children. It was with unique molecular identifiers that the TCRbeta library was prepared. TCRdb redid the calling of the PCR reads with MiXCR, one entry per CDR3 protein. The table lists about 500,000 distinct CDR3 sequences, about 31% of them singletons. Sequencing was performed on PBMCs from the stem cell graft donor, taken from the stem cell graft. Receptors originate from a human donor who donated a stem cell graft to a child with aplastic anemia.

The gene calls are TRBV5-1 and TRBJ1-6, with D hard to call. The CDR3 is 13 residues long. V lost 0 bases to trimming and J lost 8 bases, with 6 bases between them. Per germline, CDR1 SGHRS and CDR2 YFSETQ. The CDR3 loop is CASSLGGDSPLHF. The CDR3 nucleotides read TGCGCCAGCAGCTTGGGTGGCGATTCACCCCTCCACTTT.

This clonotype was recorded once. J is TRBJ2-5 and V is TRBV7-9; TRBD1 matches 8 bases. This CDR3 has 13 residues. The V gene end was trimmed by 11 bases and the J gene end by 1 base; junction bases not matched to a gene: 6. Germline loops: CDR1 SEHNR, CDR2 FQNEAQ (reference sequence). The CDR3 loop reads CAGSQGVQETQYF. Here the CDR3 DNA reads TGTGCCGGCTCACAGGGGGTCCAAGAGACCCAGTACTTC.

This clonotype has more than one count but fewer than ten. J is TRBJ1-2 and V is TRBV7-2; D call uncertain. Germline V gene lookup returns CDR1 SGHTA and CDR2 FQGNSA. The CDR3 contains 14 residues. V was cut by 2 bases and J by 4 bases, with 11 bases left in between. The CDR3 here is CASSLTVTSYGYTF. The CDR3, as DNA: TGTGCCAGCAGCTTAACGGTTACGAGCTATGGCTACACCTTC. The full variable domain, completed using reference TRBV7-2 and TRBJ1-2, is GAGVSQSPSNKVTEKGKDVELRCDPISGHTALYWYRQSLGQGLEFLIYFQGNSAPDKSGLPSDRFSAERTGGSVSTLTIQRTQQEDSAVYLCASSLTVTSYGYTFGSGTRLTVV.

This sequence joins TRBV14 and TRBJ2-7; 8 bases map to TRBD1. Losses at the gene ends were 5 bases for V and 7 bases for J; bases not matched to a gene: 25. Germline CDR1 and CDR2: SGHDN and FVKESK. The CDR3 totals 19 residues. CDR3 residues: CASSNIGKILGQDAGEQYF. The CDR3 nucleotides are TGTGCCAGCAGCAATATTGGTAAAATATTGGGACAGGACGCGGGGGAGCAGTACTTC.

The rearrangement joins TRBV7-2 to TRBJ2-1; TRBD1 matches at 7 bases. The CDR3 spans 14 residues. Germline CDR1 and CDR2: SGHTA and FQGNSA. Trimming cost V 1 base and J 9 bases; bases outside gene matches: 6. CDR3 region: CASSLVAGQAEQFF. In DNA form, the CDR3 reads TGTGCCAGCAGCTTAGTAGCCGGACAGGCTGAGCAGTTCTTC.

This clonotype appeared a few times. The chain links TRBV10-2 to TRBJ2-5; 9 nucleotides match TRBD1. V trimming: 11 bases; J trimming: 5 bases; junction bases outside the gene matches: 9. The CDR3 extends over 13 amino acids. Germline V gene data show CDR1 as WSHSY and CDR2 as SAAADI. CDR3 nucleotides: TGCGCCGCTCTACAGGGGGCTGGGGAGACCCAGTACTTC. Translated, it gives CAALQGAGETQYF.